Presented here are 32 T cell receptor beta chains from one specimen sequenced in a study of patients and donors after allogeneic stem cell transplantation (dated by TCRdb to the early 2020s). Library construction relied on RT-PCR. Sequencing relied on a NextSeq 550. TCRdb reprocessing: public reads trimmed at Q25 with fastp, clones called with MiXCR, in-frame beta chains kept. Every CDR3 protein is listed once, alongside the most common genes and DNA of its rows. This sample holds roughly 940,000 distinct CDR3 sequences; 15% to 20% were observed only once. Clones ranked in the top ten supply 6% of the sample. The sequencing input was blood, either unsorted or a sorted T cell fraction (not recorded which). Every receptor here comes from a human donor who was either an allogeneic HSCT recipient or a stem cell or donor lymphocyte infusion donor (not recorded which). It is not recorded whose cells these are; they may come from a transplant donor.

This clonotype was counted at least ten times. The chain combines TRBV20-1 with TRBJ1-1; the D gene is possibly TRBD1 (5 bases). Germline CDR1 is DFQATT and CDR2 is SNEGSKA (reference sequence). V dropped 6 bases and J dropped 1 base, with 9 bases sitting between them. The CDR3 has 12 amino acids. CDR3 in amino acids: CSAAQGNTEAFF. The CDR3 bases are TGCAGTGCCGCCCAGGGGAACACTGAAGCTTTCTTT.

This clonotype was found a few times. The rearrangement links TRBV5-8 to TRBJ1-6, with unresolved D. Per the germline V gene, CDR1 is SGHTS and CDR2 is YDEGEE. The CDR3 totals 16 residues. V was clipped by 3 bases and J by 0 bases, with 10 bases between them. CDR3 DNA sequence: TGTGCCAGCAGCTATACGGGAAGCTCCTATAATTCACCCCTCCACTTT. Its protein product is CASSYTGSSYNSPLHF.

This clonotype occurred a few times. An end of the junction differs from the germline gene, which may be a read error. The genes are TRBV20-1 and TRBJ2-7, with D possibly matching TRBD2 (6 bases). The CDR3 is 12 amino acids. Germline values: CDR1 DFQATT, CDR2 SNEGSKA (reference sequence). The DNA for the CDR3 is TGTGGGGGGTCTCAAAGCTCCTACGAGCAGTACTTC. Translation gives CGGSQSSYEQYF.

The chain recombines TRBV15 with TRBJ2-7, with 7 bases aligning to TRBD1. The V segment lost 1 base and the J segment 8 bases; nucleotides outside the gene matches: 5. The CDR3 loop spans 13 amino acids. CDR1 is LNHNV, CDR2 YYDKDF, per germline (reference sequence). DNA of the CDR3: TGTGCCACCAGCAGAGGCCGGGACAGCAAGCAGTACTTC. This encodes CATSRGRDSKQYF.

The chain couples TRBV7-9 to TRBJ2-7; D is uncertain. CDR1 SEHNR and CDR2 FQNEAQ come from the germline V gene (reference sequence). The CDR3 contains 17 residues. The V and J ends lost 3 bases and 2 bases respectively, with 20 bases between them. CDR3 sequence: CASSFLLGITSAYEQYF. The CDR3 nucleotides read TGTGCCAGCAGCTTTTTATTGGGGATAACGTCTGCCTACGAGCAGTACTTC.

CDR3 residues: CSARSPLGEQYF. As DNA, the CDR3 is TGCAGCGCTCGCTCCCCGTTGGGGGAGCAGTACTTC. The chain joins TRBV29-1 to TRBJ2-7, with D unclear. The V end lost 7 bases, the J end lost 7 bases, and 17 bases lay between the germline ends. CDR3 length: 12 amino acids. Germline CDR1 is SQVTM and CDR2 is ANQGSEA.

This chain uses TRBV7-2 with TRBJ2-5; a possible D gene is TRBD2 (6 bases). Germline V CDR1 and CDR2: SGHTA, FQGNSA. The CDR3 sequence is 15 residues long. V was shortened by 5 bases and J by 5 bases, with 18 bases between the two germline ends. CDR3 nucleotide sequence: TGTGCCAGCAGCCGAGTCCCAACTAGCATCGAGACCCAGTACTTC. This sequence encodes CASSRVPTSIETQYF.

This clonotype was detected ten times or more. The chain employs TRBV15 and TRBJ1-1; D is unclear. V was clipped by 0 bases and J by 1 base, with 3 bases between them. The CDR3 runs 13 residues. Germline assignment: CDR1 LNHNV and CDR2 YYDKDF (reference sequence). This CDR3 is CATSRDPNTEAFF. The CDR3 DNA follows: TGTGCCACCAGCAGAGATCCGAACACTGAAGCTTTCTTT.

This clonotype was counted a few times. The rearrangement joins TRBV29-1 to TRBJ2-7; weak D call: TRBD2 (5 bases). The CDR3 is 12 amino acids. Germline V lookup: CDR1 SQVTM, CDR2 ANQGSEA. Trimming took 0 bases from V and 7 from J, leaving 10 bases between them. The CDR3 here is CSVEDGRREQYF. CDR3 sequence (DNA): TGCAGCGTTGAAGATGGCAGGAGGGAGCAGTACTTC.

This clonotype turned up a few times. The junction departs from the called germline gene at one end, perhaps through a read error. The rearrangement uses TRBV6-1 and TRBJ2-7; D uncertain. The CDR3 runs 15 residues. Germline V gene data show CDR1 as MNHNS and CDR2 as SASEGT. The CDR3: CASGDGFRKSYEQYF. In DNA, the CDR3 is TGTGCCAGCGGTGACGGATTCCGAAAGTCCTACGAGCAGTACTTC.

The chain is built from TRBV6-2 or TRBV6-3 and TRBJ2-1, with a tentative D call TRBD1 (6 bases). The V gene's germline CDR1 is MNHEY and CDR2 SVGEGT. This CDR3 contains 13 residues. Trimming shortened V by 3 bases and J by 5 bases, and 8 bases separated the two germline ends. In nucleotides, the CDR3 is TGTGCCAGCAGTTATAGGGGGAACAATGAGCAGTTCTTC. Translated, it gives CASSYRGNNEQFF.

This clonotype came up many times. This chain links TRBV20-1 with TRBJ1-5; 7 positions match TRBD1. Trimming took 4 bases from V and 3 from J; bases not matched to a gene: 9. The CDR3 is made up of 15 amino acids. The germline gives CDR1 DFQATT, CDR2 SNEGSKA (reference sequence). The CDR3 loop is CSAIWAGGDNQPQHF. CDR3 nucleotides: TGCAGTGCTATTTGGGCAGGGGGGGACAATCAGCCCCAGCATTTT.

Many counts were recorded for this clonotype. The CDR3 region is CASSLTRSASDRNEQFF. The CDR3 nucleotides are TGTGCCAGCAGTTTAACAAGGTCGGCTAGCGATAGGAATGAGCAGTTCTTC. This chain uses TRBV12-3 or TRBV12-4 with TRBJ2-1; possible D gene TRBD2, 6 bases. The CDR3 covers 17 residues. The germline V and J ends were trimmed by 2 bases and 7 bases, with 21 bases remaining between them.

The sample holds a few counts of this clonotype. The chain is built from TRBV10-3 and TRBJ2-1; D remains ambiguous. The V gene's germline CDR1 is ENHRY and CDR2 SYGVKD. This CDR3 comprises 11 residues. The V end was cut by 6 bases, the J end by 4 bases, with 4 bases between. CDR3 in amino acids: CAIREYNEQFF. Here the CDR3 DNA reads TGTGCCATCAGAGAATACAATGAGCAGTTCTTC.

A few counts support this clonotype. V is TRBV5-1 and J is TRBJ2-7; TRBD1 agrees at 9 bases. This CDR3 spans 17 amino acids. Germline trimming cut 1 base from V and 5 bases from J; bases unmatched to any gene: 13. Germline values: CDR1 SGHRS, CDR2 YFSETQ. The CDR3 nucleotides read TGCGCCAGCAGCTTGTTATCAAAGGGACAGGGCATGGACGAGCAGTACTTC. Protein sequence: CASSLLSKGQGMDEQYF.

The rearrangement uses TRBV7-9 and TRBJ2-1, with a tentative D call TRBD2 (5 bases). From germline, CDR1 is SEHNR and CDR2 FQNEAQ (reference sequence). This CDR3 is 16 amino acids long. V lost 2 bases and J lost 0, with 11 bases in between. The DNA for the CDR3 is TGTGCCAGCAGCTTATTAACGAGCGGCTCCTACAATGAGCAGTTCTTC. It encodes CASSLLTSGSYNEQFF.

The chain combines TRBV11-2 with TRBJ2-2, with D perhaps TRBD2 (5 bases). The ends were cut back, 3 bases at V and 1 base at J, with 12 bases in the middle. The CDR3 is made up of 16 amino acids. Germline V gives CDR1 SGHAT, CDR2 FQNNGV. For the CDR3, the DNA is TGTGCCAGCAGCTTCCCCGGAGGCCTGAACACCGGGGAGCTGTTTTTT. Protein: CASSFPGGLNTGELFF.

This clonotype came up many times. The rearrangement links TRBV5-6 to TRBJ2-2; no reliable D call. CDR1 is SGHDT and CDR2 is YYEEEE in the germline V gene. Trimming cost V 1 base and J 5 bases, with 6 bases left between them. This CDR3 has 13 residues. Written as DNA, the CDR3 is TGTGCCAGCAGCTTGCGGAGAACCGGGGAGCTGTTTTTT. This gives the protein CASSLRRTGELFF.

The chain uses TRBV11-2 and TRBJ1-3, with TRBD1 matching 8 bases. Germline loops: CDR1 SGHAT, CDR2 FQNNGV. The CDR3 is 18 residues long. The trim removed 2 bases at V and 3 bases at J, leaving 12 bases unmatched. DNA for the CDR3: TGTGCCAGCAGCTTAATTAACCCAGCCGGACAGGGTGGAAACACCATATATTTT. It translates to CASSLINPAGQGGNTIYF.

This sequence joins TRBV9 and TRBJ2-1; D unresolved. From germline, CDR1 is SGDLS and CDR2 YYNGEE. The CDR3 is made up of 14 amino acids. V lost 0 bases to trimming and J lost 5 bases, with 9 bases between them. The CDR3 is CASSVVSSHNEQFF. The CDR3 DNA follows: TGTGCCAGCAGCGTAGTTAGTAGCCACAATGAGCAGTTCTTC.

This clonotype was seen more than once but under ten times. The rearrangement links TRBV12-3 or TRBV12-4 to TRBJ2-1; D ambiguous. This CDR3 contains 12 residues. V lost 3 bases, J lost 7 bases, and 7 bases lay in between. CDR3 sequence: CASSFPWNEQFF. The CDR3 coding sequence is TGTGCCAGCAGTTTTCCCTGGAATGAGCAGTTCTTC.

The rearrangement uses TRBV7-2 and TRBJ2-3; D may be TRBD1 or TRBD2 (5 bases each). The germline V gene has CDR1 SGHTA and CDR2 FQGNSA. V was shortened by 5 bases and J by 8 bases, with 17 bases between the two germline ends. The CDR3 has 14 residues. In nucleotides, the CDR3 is TGTGCCAGCAGCGGGGTTGGGGCCCGGGGTACGCAGTATTTT. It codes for CASSGVGARGTQYF.

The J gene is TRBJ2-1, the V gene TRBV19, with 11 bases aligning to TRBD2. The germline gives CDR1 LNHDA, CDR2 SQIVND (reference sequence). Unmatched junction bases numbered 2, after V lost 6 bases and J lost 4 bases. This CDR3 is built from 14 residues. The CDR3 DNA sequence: TGTGCCAGTAGGGGACTAGCGGAATACAATGAGCAGTTCTTC. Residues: CASRGLAEYNEQFF.

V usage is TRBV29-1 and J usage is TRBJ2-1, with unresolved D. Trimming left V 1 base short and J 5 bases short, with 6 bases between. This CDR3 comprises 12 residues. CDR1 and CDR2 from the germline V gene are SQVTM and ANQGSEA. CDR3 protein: CSVEGLHNEQFF. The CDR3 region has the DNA TGCAGCGTTGAAGGGTTGCACAATGAGCAGTTCTTC.

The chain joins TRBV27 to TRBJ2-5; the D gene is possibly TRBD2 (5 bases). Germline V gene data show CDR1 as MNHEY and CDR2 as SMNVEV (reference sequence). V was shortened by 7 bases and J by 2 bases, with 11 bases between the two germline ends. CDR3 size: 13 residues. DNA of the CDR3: TGTGCCAGCACCACTCGGGGACAAGAGACCCAGTACTTC. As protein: CASTTRGQETQYF.

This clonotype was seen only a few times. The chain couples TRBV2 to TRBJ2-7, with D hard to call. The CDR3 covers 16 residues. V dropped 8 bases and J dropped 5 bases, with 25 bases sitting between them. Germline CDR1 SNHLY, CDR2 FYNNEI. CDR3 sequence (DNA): TGTGCCAGCGACCCAGAACATATACGATTTGGACACGAGCAGTACTTC. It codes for CASDPEHIRFGHEQYF.

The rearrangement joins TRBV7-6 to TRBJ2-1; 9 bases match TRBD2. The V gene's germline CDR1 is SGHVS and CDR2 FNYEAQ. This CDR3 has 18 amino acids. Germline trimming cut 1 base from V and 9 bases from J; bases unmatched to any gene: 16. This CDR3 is CASSLESGTSLGSGEQFF. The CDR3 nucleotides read TGTGCCAGCAGCTTAGAGTCAGGGACTAGCTTGGGATCGGGTGAGCAGTTCTTC. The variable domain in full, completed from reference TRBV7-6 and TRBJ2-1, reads GAGVSQSPRYKVTKRGQDVALRCDPISGHVSLYWYRQALGQGPEFLTYFNYEAQQDKSGLPNDRFSAERPEGSISTLTIQRTEQRDSAMYRCASSLESGTSLGSGEQFFGPGTRLTVL.

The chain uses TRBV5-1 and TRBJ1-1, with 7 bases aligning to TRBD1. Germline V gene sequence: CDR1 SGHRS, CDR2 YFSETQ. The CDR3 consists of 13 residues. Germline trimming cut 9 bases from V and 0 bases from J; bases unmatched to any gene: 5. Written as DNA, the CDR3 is TGCGCCACCAAGGGGGCGCTGAACACTGAAGCTTTCTTT. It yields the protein CATKGALNTEAFF.

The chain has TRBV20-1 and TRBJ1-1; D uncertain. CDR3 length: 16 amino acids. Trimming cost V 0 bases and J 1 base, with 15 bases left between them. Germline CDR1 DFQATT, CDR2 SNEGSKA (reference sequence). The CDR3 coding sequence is TGCAGTGCTAGAGACCCCTGGTTTCCCGCGAACACTGAAGCTTTCTTT. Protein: CSARDPWFPANTEAFF.

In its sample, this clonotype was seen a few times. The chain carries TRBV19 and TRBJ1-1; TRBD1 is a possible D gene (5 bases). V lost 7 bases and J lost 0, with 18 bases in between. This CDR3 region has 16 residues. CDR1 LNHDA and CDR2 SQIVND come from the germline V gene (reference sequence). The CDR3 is CASKVRELSMNTEAFF. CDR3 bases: TGTGCCAGTAAGGTCAGGGAACTTTCAATGAACACTGAAGCTTTCTTT.

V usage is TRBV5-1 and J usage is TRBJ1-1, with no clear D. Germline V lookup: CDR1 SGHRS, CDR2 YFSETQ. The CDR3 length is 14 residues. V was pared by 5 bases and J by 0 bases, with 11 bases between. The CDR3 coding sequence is TGCGCCAGCAGGAAGGAACATATGAACACTGAAGCTTTCTTT. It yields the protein CASRKEHMNTEAFF.

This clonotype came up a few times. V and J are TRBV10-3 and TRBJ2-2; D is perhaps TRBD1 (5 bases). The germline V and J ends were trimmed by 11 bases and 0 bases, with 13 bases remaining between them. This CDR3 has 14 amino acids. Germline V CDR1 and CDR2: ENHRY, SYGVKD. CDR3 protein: CAAAFRANTGELFF. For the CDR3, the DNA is TGTGCCGCAGCATTCAGGGCGAACACCGGGGAGCTGTTTTTT.